The sequence of this T cell receptor beta chain was determined in a study of blood T cell repertoires in COVID-19. Looking at the study overall: Some COVID-19 samples were acute and others convalescent; all came from the United States, Italy and Spain. T cells, B-cell-depleted T cells, or PBMCs provided the cDNA or gDNA that served as material.

The CDR3 covers 16 residues. Germline trimming cut 5 bases from V and 2 bases from J; bases unmatched to any gene: 9. CDR1 and CDR2 (germline): LNHDA, SQIVND (reference sequence). Under the authors' procedure: Reference gene primer amplification gave nucleated cell count estimates. Some clones are missing from TCRdb's copy, which holds only in-frame ones; the method was immunoSEQ multiplex PCR. The DNA gave D and trimming, while V, J and clone size come from that table. The repertoire consists of some 200,000 clones, with roughly three quarters occurring once and the leading ten covering around 7.9%.

The chain is built from TRBV19 and TRBJ2-3, with 8 bases identical to TRBD2. The sequenced sample consisted of peripheral blood. The sequence derives from a woman aged 50 to 65 with active or convalescent COVID-19. The CDR3 region has the DNA TGTGCCAGTAGTTGGGCGGGGGGCCCGGACACAGATACGCAGTATTTT. Amino acids: CASSWAGGPDTDTQYF. Looking up the rest from reference TRBV19 and TRBJ2-3 gives the full variable domain: DGGITQSPKYLFRKEGQNVTLSCEQNLNHDAMYWYRQDPGQGLRLIYYSQIVNDFQKGDIAEGYSVSREKKESFPLTVTSAQKNPTAFYLCASSWAGGPDTDTQYFGPGTRLTVL.